This TCR beta chain was retrieved from a study of read filtering for tumor transcriptome and immune sequencing. Study summary: After DNase treatment, RNA was made into whole-transcriptome libraries. Whole-study findings and limits: In IR-seq, single-read clonotypes were about 81.9% of clonotypes but about 3.5% of reads. Correlation between methods rose after single-read clonotypes were removed.

From approximately 400 ng of RNA, a library with molecular barcoded alpha/delta and beta/gamma adaptors was made. TCRdb processed the reads anew with MiXCR; each CDR3 protein has one entry. The data contain around 140,000 distinct CDR3 sequences, around 14% of them singletons. For this clonotype: Its matching antigen is unknown.

The germline gives CDR1 DFQATT, CDR2 SNEGSKA (reference sequence). The CDR3 is made up of 12 amino acids. The source material was a population of CD138-negative cells sorted from bone marrow. V and J are TRBV20-1 and TRBJ2-1; D is undetermined. The sequence derives from a donor older than 35 with multiple myeloma. The DNA for the CDR3 is TGCCCTGCGGAGAAGGTAGGAAATGAGCAGTTCTTC. The encoded protein is CPAEKVGNEQFF.